A single sample gave rise to the 14 T cell receptor beta chains below, sequenced in a study of a mutant IDH1 vaccine in newly diagnosed glioma. TCRdb's copy holds only in-frame clones and misses some; the assay was immunoSEQ multiplex PCR. The sample has about 56,000 clones, around four fifths seen once; the top ten hold about 3.3%. Their cognate antigens are unknown. Time point denoted: week 47, end of study. Vaccinated patients received 300 ug of mutant IDH1 20-mer peptide per dose, with topical imiquimod. The sequencing used PBMCs, collected from a glioma patient whose treatment included an IDH1 peptide vaccine. Receptor source: a woman aged 45-65 years with glioma.

The V and J genes are TRBV10-3 and TRBJ1-2, with 10 bases lining up with TRBD1. CDR3 length: 15 residues. V was pared by 2 bases and J by 2 bases, with 2 bases of the junction left unmatched. Germline CDR1 is ENHRY and CDR2 is SYGVKD. CDR3 amino acids: CAISERGQGNYGYTF. In DNA, the CDR3 is TGTGCCATCAGTGAGCGGGGACAGGGGAACTATGGCTACACCTTC.

The rearrangement joins TRBV5-8 to TRBJ1-1; possible D gene TRBD1, 6 bases. This CDR3 is 15 amino acids long. V was clipped by 3 bases and J by 4 bases, with 16 bases between them. Germline-derived CDR1 and CDR2 are SGHTS and YDEGEE. CDR3 coding DNA: TGTGCCAGCAGCTGGGGACAAAGGGGGGTCACTGAAGCTTTCTTT. It encodes CASSWGQRGVTEAFF.

This clone showed up just a few times. This sequence joins TRBV27 and TRBJ1-6; 10 nucleotides agree with TRBD1. CDR3 length: 15 residues. Germline-derived CDR1 and CDR2 are MNHEY and SMNVEV (reference sequence). V trimming: 3 bases; J trimming: 8 bases; junction bases outside the gene matches: 4. The CDR3: CASSLGQGWHSPLHF. For the CDR3, the DNA is TGTGCCAGCAGTTTGGGACAGGGGTGGCATTCACCCCTCCACTTT.

This clone was picked up a small number of times. The chain has TRBV11-2 and TRBJ1-2, with a weak D call TRBD1 (5 bases). Deletions cut 5 bases from V and 3 bases from J, with 7 bases between. CDR1 SGHAT and CDR2 FQNNGV come from the germline V gene. This CDR3 is built from 12 residues. The CDR3 sequence is CASSRRDYGYTF. The DNA for the CDR3 is TGTGCCAGCAGCCGCAGGGACTATGGCTACACCTTC.

The chain is built from TRBV5-1 and TRBJ2-7; the match to TRBD1 covers 9 bases. The CDR3 contains 16 residues. V shed 4 bases and J 4 bases; nucleotides not matched to a gene: 12. The germline V gene has CDR1 SGHRS and CDR2 YFSETQ. The CDR3 DNA is TGCGCCAGCAGCCCCCTCGGACAGGGGCTTCGATACGAGCAGTACTTC. As protein: CASSPLGQGLRYEQYF.

The V call is TRBV5-4, the J call TRBJ2-1, with 7 bases matching TRBD2. The CDR3 is 17 residues long. The ends lost 0 bases at V and 0 bases at J; junction bases unmatched: 6. CDR1 and CDR2 (germline): SGHNT, YYREEE (reference sequence). CDR3: CASSLGAAGNSYNEQFF. The CDR3 DNA reads as TGTGCCAGCAGCTTGGGGGCAGCGGGGAACTCCTACAATGAGCAGTTCTTC. Full variable domain (rest looked up from reference TRBV5-4 and TRBJ2-1): ETGVTQSPTHLIKTRGQQVTLRCSSQSGHNTVSWYQQALGQGPQFIFQYYREEENGRGNFPPRFSGLQFPNYSSELNVNALELDDSALYLCASSLGAAGNSYNEQFFGPGTRLTVL.

The rearrangement uses TRBV25-1 and TRBJ1-1, with TRBD1 as a possible D gene (6 bases). With 3 bases removed from V and 1 base from J, the gap between germline ends came to 12 bases. CDR3 length: 15 residues. Germline CDR1 and CDR2: MGHDK and SYGVNS. CDR3 in amino acids: CASSDSTGSNTEAFF. DNA for the CDR3: TGTGCCAGCAGTGACTCGACAGGTTCGAACACTGAAGCTTTCTTT.

The J gene is TRBJ1-1, the V gene TRBV5-1, with a possible D match to TRBD1 (5 bases). The CDR3 is 15 amino acids. The germline gives CDR1 SGHRS, CDR2 YFSETQ. V was clipped by 1 base and J by 0 bases, with 10 bases between them. CDR3 region: CASSLRQGMNTEAFF. The CDR3 DNA sequence: TGCGCCAGCAGCTTGCGGCAGGGCATGAACACTGAAGCTTTCTTT.

The chain combines TRBV11-2 with TRBJ1-5; D uncertain. The germline CDR1 and CDR2 sequences are SGHAT and FQNNGV. V was shortened by 4 bases and J by 3 bases, with 7 bases between the two germline ends. This CDR3 spans 13 amino acids. The CDR3 here is CASSYFPNQPQHF. CDR3 coding DNA: TGTGCCAGCAGCTATTTCCCCAATCAGCCCCAGCATTTT.

The J gene is TRBJ1-1, the V gene TRBV6-1; no reliable D call. V dropped 5 bases and J dropped 1 base, with 11 bases sitting between them. Looked up from germline, CDR1 is MNHNS and CDR2 is SASEGT. The length of the CDR3 is 14 residues. The CDR3 loop is CASSPAAANTEAFF. The CDR3 region has the DNA TGTGCCAGCAGTCCCGCAGCGGCGAACACTGAAGCTTTCTTT.

The chain has TRBV10-2 and TRBJ2-7, with D maybe TRBD1 (5 bases). The V end lost 3 bases, the J end lost 4 bases, and 10 bases lay between the germline ends. Germline lookup yields CDR1 WSHSY and CDR2 SAAADI. The length of the CDR3 is 13 residues. In DNA, the CDR3 is TGCGCCAGCAGTGATATTGACAGTTACGAGCAGTACTTC. As protein: CASSDIDSYEQYF.

The V gene is TRBV21-1, the J gene TRBJ2-5; whether TRBD1, the table's D call, matches the DNA was not checked. TRBV21-1 is labeled a pseudogene. CDR3 length: 14 residues. The CDR3 sequence: CASKYPGIQETQYF. CDR3 bases: TGTGCCAGCAAATACCCAGGGATCCAAGAGACCCAGTACTTC.

This sequence joins TRBV9 and TRBJ2-7; no firm D call. Germline V gene sequence: CDR1 SGDLS, CDR2 YYNGEE. The CDR3 extends over 13 amino acids. V lost 3 bases, J lost 6 bases, and 13 bases lay in between. CDR3 in amino acids: CASSDPPAREQYF. The CDR3, as DNA: TGTGCCAGCAGCGACCCGCCAGCCCGCGAGCAGTACTTC.

The J gene is TRBJ2-3, the V gene TRBV21-1. TRBV21-1 is termed a pseudogene. CDR3 length: 9 residues. Here the CDR3 DNA reads TGTGCCAGCTGGGATACGCAGTATTTT. This translates into CASWDTQYF.